The clone carrying this TCR beta chain showed up many times. These data are taken from a study of T cells in Graves' hyperthyroidism and ophthalmopathy. Trimming took off 3 bases at V and 4 bases at J, with 21 bases between the two ends. Per germline, CDR1 KGHSH and CDR2 LQKENI. There are 17 residues in the CDR3. Amplification yielded TCR beta CDR3 regions, with RNA transcripts as the source. Researchers ran a first-round RT-PCR on the TCR CDR3 using the HTBI primer set. MiXCR, applied by TCRdb to the multiplex PCR reads, yields one record per CDR3 protein. The sample yields 350,000 to 400,000 distinct CDR3 sequences, about 18% seen once. The study based diagnoses on clinical symptoms, serum thyroxine and TRAb, thyroid ultrasound and orbital computed tomography.

The sequence was obtained from a woman in her late teens or twenties with Graves' hyperthyroidism. The sequencing input was blood. V gene TRBV18 combines with J gene TRBJ1-2; D not resolved. For the CDR3, the DNA is TGTGCCAGCTCACCCCGGGAGGCAGCTCGTACGGGCTATGGCTACACCTTC. Translation: CASSPREAARTGYGYTF. Looking up the rest from reference TRBV18 and TRBJ1-2 gives the full variable domain: NAGVMQNPRHLVRRRGQEARLRCSPMKGHSHVYWYRQLPEEGLKFMVYLQKENIIDESGMPKERFSAEFPKEGPSILRIQQVVRGDSAAYFCASSPREAARTGYGYTFGSGTRLTVV.